The text below deals with one T cell receptor beta chain. The record originates from a study of blood T cell repertoires in COVID-19. Overall study: Samples came from the United States, Italy and Spain, spanning acute and convalescent COVID-19. PBMCs, B-cell-depleted T cells, or T cells provided the cDNA or gDNA that made up the material.

V was pared by 0 bases and J by 8 bases, with 10 bases between. There are 13 residues in the CDR3. Germline assignment: CDR1 MNHEY and CDR2 SMNVEV (reference sequence). In the authors' methods: Amplification of reference gene primers provided the estimated nucleated cell counts. The data were produced by immunoSEQ multiplex PCR, yet TCRdb's version contains in-frame clones alone and is incomplete. That table is the source of V, J and clone size, and D and trimming were worked out from the DNA. The sample yields about 67,000 clones, roughly 80% seen once. The TCR comes from a human donor in a cohort sampled during active COVID-19. The chain recombines TRBV27 with TRBJ1-1, with D possibly being TRBD1 (5 bases). The sequenced sample was peripheral blood. CDR3 protein: CASSLSGDREAFF. Here the CDR3 DNA reads TGTGCCAGCAGTTTATCGGGCGACAGAGAAGCTTTCTTT.